This T cell receptor beta chain came from a study of breast tumors, draining lymph nodes, adjacent tissues. Findings and limits, study-wide: Tumors had less TCR diversity than lymph nodes, more than nontumor tissue. Tumor T cell lymph node origin was a supported hypothesis, not proven. Tumor and nontumor repertoires were significantly more similar in luminal-like than in basal-like breast cancer. Data fit most tumor T cells coming from lymph node, expanding in tumor.

This clonotype was seen many times. Antigen specificity is unknown. The lymph nodes were axillary draining lymph nodes from breast cancer patients. TCRdb passed the multiplex PCR reads through MiXCR, listing each CDR3 protein once. This table holds about 270,000 distinct CDR3 sequences, roughly 30% found once. Germline V gives CDR1 KGHDR, CDR2 SFDVKD. J gave up 4 bases and V 4 bases, and 13 bases lay outside the gene matches. This CDR3 contains 17 residues. Sequencing was done on a sample of axillary lymph node tissue. The receptor was derived from a female donor with breast cancer. Some clones in this sample may be carry-over from other donors' samples. The rearrangement joins TRBV24-1 to TRBJ2-3; 7 bases are shared with TRBD1. CDR3 residues: CATSDPLGGSQADTQYF. As DNA, the CDR3 is TGTGCCACCAGTGACCCCCTAGGGGGCAGTCAGGCAGATACGCAGTATTTT.